This T cell receptor beta chain stems from a study of OX40 agonist ivuxolimab in advanced cancers. This clone was counted a few times. Its antigen is unidentified. Overall study findings and caveats: Mean expanded clone counts were higher in CD8+ than CD4+ T cells. Some patients who did not respond also had low normalized T-cell clonal expansion.

The repertoire was sequenced with immunoSEQ multiplex PCR; TCRdb's copy has only in-frame clones and lacks some. The sample yields over 30,000 clones, about four fifths seen once. V lost 6 bases to trimming and J lost 1 base; unmatched junction nucleotides: 0. Germline-derived CDR1 and CDR2 are LGHNA and YSLEER. The CDR3 spans 13 residues. This sequence originates from an adult with an advanced solid tumor such as melanoma, head and neck, liver or kidney cancer. V and J are TRBV4-3 and TRBJ2-3; 8 bases match TRBD2. Sequenced here: CD4+ or CD8+ T cells sorted from blood, sampled in a trial of the OX40 agonist ivuxolimab. CDR3 DNA: TGCGCCAGCAGTAGCGGGGGCACAGATACGCAGTATTTT. It is translated as CASSSGGTDTQYF.